This T cell receptor (beta chain) was obtained from a study of shared clonotypes between healthy human individuals. Study-wide background: Ranging from 18 to 49 in age, donors were two women and three men. CD4 naive and CD4 memory each took three plates per donor, while CD8 naive took two and CD8 memory one.

The naive CD8 fraction comprised CD45RO-negative cells positively selected for CCR7 and excluded terminally differentiated effector memory CD45RA+ cells. Looked up from germline, CDR1 is SGDLS and CDR2 is YYNGEE. The junction had 5 bases not matched to a gene; V was cut back by 3 bases and J by 4 bases. The CDR3 loop spans 14 amino acids. A word on this clone: The target antigen is unknown.

The study's findings and limits: Memory subsets had estimated richness that was generally smaller than that of naive subsets.

Deep was the level used in running the assay. Clones were sequenced by immunoSEQ multiplex PCR, and TCRdb holds only the in-frame ones, with some missing. In the table there are more than 550,000 clones, 92% of which are singletons. The specimen was naive CD8+ T cells sorted from blood. The chain joins TRBV9 to TRBJ1-1; 8 nucleotides align to TRBD1. The sequence was obtained from a man younger than 45 in good health. DNA of the CDR3: TGTGCCAGCAGCGCGACAGGGGCCGTCACTGAAGCTTTCTTT. Protein product: CASSATGAVTEAFF. Using reference TRBV9 and TRBJ1-1 for the parts outside the CDR3, the full variable domain is DSGVTQTPKHLITATGQRVTLRCSPRSGDLSVYWYQQSLDQGLQFLIQYYNGEERAKGNILERFSAQQFPDLHSELNLSSLELGDSALYFCASSATGAVTEAFFGQGTRLTVV.